These 4 T cell receptor delta chains came from one sample sequenced in a study of gamma delta lymphoproliferative disorders and STAT genes. TCRdb fed the multiplex PCR reads to CATT. The sample shows 710 or so delta-chain clones, about 1.7% of them seen only once. Sequencing used genomic DNA taken from PBMCs of patients and controls. Material for sequencing was blood. The receptors were sampled from a human donor in good health.

The J gene is TRDJ1, the V gene TRDV2; TRDD3 matches at 9 bases. J was trimmed by 0 bases and V by 3 bases; bases with no gene match: 10. The CDR3 runs to 17 residues. Germline V lookup: CDR1 GEAIGNYY, CDR2 EKD. CDR3 loop: CACDPVLGEKYTDKLIF. The DNA of the CDR3 is TGTGCCTGTGACCCCGTACTGGGGGAAAAGTACACCGATAAACTCATCTTT.

This clone was observed a handful of times. Since a far larger clone is one base different, this is likely a read error. The chain employs TRDV1 and TRDJ1; the match to TRDD3 covers 8 bases. Per the germline V gene, CDR1 is TSWWSYY and CDR2 is QGS. This CDR3 contains 23 residues. The CDR3 coding sequence is TGTGCTCTTGAGGAACGGTTCTACTCGATGAGTACTGGGGGGCTCCAAATCACCGATAAACTCATCTTT. Amino acid sequence: CALEERFYSMSTGGLQITDKLIF.

This clone was counted at least ten times. This probably arose from a read error, given a far larger clone one base away. The chain carries TRDV2 and TRDJ1, with 9 bases identical to TRDD3. The CDR3 runs to 19 residues. The germline CDR1 and CDR2 sequences are GEAIGNYY and EKD. The CDR3 sequence is CACDSLGVLGEKYTNKLIF. The CDR3 region has the DNA TGTGCCTGTGACTCTCTTGGAGTACTGGGGGAAAAGTACACCAATAAACTCATCTTT.

As regards this clone: The protein held in TCRdb is that of a much larger clone and does not match this DNA's translation at residue 6, likely because of a read error; the protein shown is translated from the DNA. The CDR3 DNA reads as TGTGCCTGTGACACCATCGGGCACGGGGATCCTGGGGGATACGCCGATAAACTCATCTTT. It encodes CACDTIGHGDPGGYADKLIF. The chain is built from TRDV2 and TRDJ1, with 12 bases aligning to TRDD3. The CDR3 has 20 residues. Trimming at V came to 0 bases and at J to 3 bases, leaving 16 bases not matched to a gene. Germline-derived CDR1 and CDR2 are GEAIGNYY and EKD.